This entry is about one T cell receptor (beta chain). This record belongs to a study of OX40 agonist ivuxolimab in advanced cancers. Some clones are missing from TCRdb's copy, which holds only in-frame ones; the method was immunoSEQ multiplex PCR. In the table there are approximately 50,000 clones, around 90% of which are singletons. V dropped 4 bases and J dropped 1 base, with 17 bases sitting between them. This CDR3 has 18 residues. In germline, CDR1 is MNHEY, CDR2 SMNVEV (reference sequence). The material was CD4+ or CD8+ T cells sorted from blood, obtained in a trial of the OX40 agonist ivuxolimab. This rearrangement joins TRBV27 to TRBJ2-6, with no clear D. The receptor's source is an adult with an advanced solid tumor such as melanoma, head and neck, liver or kidney cancer. This CDR3 reads CASSSGRVLSSGANVLTF. CDR3 sequence (DNA): TGTGCCAGCAGTTCAGGACGGGTCCTAAGTTCTGGGGCCAACGTCCTGACTTTC. The entire variable domain, with the rest obtained from reference TRBV27 and TRBJ2-6, is as follows: EAQVTQNPRYLITVTGKKLTVTCSQNMNHEYMSWYRQDPGLGLRQIYYSMNVEVTDKGDVPEGYKVSRKEKRNFPLILESPSPNQTSLYFCASSSGRVLSSGANVLTFGAGSRLTVL.